One sample yielded the 8 T cell receptor beta chains listed below, sequenced in a study of regulatory T cells in long-lasting Graves disease. Noted time point: newly diagnosed GD, antithyroid drugs for less than 3 months. Extracted PBMC RNA gave rise to the TCR library. Arm-PCR of CDR3 regions with iRepertoire HTBI primers generated TCR beta libraries. TCRdb called the multiplex PCR reads again in MiXCR, with one record for every CDR3 protein. The sample holds under 300,000 distinct CDR3 sequences, roughly 18% seen once. The sequencing here drew on peripheral blood mononuclear cells (PBMCs), taken at new diagnosis, from a patient treated with antithyroid drugs. Every receptor here comes from a female donor with Graves disease.

V gene TRBV3-1 combines with J gene TRBJ1-2; D is unresolved. Germline CDR1 reads LGHDT; CDR2 reads YNNKEL (reference sequence). The CDR3 runs 16 residues. The V gene lost 0 bases and the J gene lost 8 bases, with 19 bases spanning the gap. The DNA for the CDR3 is TGTGCCAGCAGCCAAGATCTCGGTGGCGGGAGCCGGGGCTACACCTTC. Translation: CASSQDLGGGSRGYTF.

This chain links TRBV2 with TRBJ2-7, with TRBD1 identical over 8 bases. CDR1 and CDR2 from the germline V gene are SNHLY and FYNNEI. J lost 6 bases, V lost 1 base, and 2 bases had no gene match. The CDR3 spans 13 residues. As DNA, the CDR3 is TGTGCCAGCAGTGAAGTTACAGGGGGCGAGCAGTACTTC. It codes for CASSEVTGGEQYF. Variable domain in full (rest from reference TRBV2 and TRBJ2-7): EPEVTQTPSHQVTQMGQEVILRCVPISNHLYFYWYRQILGQKVEFLVSFYNNEISEKSEIFDDQFSVERPDGSNFTLKIRSTKLEDSAMYFCASSEVTGGEQYFGPGTRLTVT.

Comment on this clonotype: This likely stems from a read error, as it lies one base from a far larger clone. The J gene is TRBJ2-1, the V gene TRBV9, with 7 bases that match TRBD2. The CDR3 has 16 amino acids. The ends lost 0 bases at V and 2 bases at J; junction bases unmatched: 5. The germline V gene has CDR1 SGDLS and CDR2 YYNGEE. The CDR3 nucleotides read TGTGCCAGCAGCGTAGGGTCTAGCGGAGCCTACAATGAGCAGTTCTTC. Translating gives CASSVGSSGAYNEQFF.

Ten or more counts support this clonotype. The rearrangement joins TRBV27 to TRBJ2-7; the D gene is possibly TRBD1 (6 bases). Germline V gene sequence: CDR1 MNHEY, CDR2 SMNVEV (reference sequence). The CDR3 sequence is 14 residues long. With 6 bases removed from V and 3 bases from J, the gap between germline ends came to 15 bases. CDR3 loop: CASSPTGKSYEQYF. The CDR3 nucleotides read TGTGCCAGCAGCCCGACAGGAAAGAGCTACGAGCAGTACTTC.

This clonotype appeared many times. V is TRBV30 and J is TRBJ2-7; TRBD1 agrees at 7 bases. Germline trimming cut 2 bases from V and 6 bases from J; bases unmatched to any gene: 10. The V gene's germline CDR1 is GTSNPN and CDR2 SVGIG (reference sequence). The CDR3 contains 14 residues. DNA for the CDR3: TGTGCCTGGAGTCACACAGGGGCTGAGGGCGAGCAGTACTTC. Its protein product is CAWSHTGAEGEQYF.

This clonotype was seen at least ten times. The chain has TRBV11-2 and TRBJ1-6, with D unresolved. The CDR3 length is 13 residues. The V end lost 3 bases, the J end lost 8 bases, and 8 bases lay between the germline ends. Germline V CDR1 and CDR2: SGHAT, FQNNGV. Here the CDR3 reads CASSFRMDSPLHF. In nucleotides, the CDR3 is TGTGCCAGCAGCTTTAGGATGGATTCACCCCTCCACTTT.

The chain couples TRBV19 to TRBJ1-5; D is ambiguous. The germline CDR1 and CDR2 sequences are LNHDA and SQIVND (reference sequence). This CDR3 is 15 amino acids long. V lost 10 bases to trimming and J lost 1 base, with 17 bases between them. The CDR3 spells CAIPLPSKSNQPQHF. Written as DNA, the CDR3 is TGTGCCATCCCTCTCCCGAGCAAAAGCAATCAGCCCCAGCATTTT.

V and J are TRBV10-3 and TRBJ2-3, with 10 positions matching TRBD2. Germline V gene lookup returns CDR1 ENHRY and CDR2 SYGVKD. The CDR3 consists of 17 residues. V lost 1 base to trimming and J lost 1 base; unmatched junction nucleotides: 5. CDR3 DNA sequence: TGTGCCATCAGTGAGTTAGCGGGAGGTTTCGGCACAGATACGCAGTATTTT. Encoded protein: CAISELAGGFGTDTQYF.